The sequence of this T cell receptor (beta chain) was determined in a study of OX40 agonist ivuxolimab in advanced cancers. On the study more broadly: Patients received ivuxolimab, an agonistic anti-OX40 (CD134) antibody. Study outcomes and limitations: Expanded clones belonging to CD8+ T cells outnumbered, on average, those of CD4+.

This CDR3 contains 15 residues. V dropped 0 bases and J dropped 3 bases, with 9 bases sitting between them. CDR1 is SGHVS and CDR2 is FNYEAQ in the germline V gene. Generated by immunoSEQ multiplex PCR, the TCRdb table keeps only in-frame clones and is missing some. This table has roughly 100,000 clones, approximately 90% appearing once. Researchers took blood at baseline, on cycle 4 day 1, and on cycle 7 day 1. Comments on this clone: Antigen unknown.

The chain couples TRBV7-6 to TRBJ1-3; possibly TRBD1 for D (5 bases). The sequence derives from an adult with an advanced solid tumor such as melanoma, head and neck, liver or kidney cancer. Specimen: CD4+ or CD8+ T cells sorted from blood, collected in a trial of the OX40 agonist ivuxolimab. The CDR3 sequence is CASSLAGARGNTIYF. The CDR3 DNA follows: TGTGCCAGCAGCTTAGCAGGGGCTCGTGGAAACACCATATATTTT.